Listed below are T cell receptor beta chains from one sample, sequenced in a study of blood T cell repertoires in COVID-19. Assay used: immunoSEQ multiplex PCR; TCRdb lists only in-frame clones, some missing. The sample records tens of thousands of clones, more than 75% being singletons. Sample: peripheral blood. The receptor source for this set is a man aged 60-69 years with acute or convalescent COVID-19. Each CDR3 is given with its conserved first and last residue. A D gene is named only where the DNA matches it firmly. Clone size is given for some rows only: seen once, a few or many times, or a class if the clone is expanded.

TRBV5-1	TRBJ2-3	TRBD2	-	CASSSGLAGISTDTQYF	TGCGCCAGCAGCTCGGGACTAGCGGGAATTAGCACAGATACGCAGTATTTT
TRBV15	TRBJ2-5	TRBD1	-	CATSRDPGTVQETQYF	TGTGCCACCAGCAGAGATCCCGGGACAGTGCAAGAGACCCAGTACTTC
TRBV30	TRBJ2-7	TRBD1	-	CAWSNPGQGYEQYF	TGTGCCTGGAGCAACCCGGGACAGGGCTACGAGCAGTACTTC
TRBV6-5	TRBJ2-7	-	once	CASSYSTGSEQYF	TGTGCCAGCAGTTACTCGACGGGGAGCGAGCAGTACTTC
TRBV6-4	TRBJ1-6	-	-	CASSMRSSYNSPLHF	TGTGCCAGCAGTATGAGGAGCTCCTATAATTCACCCCTCCACTTT
TRBV11-2	TRBJ1-1	TRBD1	-	CASSLAGTVLNTEAFF	TGTGCCAGCAGCTTAGCCGGGACAGTTCTGAACACTGAAGCTTTCTTT
TRBV9	TRBJ1-2	TRBD1	-	CASSAAGGNYGYTF	TGTGCCAGCAGCGCTGCAGGGGGTAACTATGGCTACACCTTC
TRBV4-3	TRBJ1-4	TRBD1	-	CASTKSKTQGATFEKLFF	TGCGCCAGCACTAAAAGTAAAACACAGGGGGCTACTTTTGAAAAACTGTTTTTT
TRBV6-5	TRBJ2-1	-	-	CASSSVDSAVEQFF	TGTGCCAGCAGTAGTGTGGACTCGGCGGTAGAGCAGTTCTTC
TRBV7-8	TRBJ2-7	TRBD1	-	CASSKPGQGYEQYF	TGTGCCAGCAGTAAGCCGGGACAGGGTTACGAGCAGTACTTC
TRBV6-2/TRBV6-3	TRBJ2-7	TRBD1	-	CASSKQGSSYEQYF	TGTGCCAGCAGCAAACAGGGGAGCTCCTACGAGCAGTACTTC